A selection of T cell receptor beta chains follows, all from one sample in a study of identical twins. TCRdb independently ran MiXCR on the 5' RACE reads; one entry per CDR3 protein. There are fewer than 550,000 distinct CDR3 sequences in the sample; roughly 15% occur only once, and 0.44% lies in the top ten. The sample was also reused in another study, on yellow fever vaccine responses in identical twins.

The source material was CD4+ T cells sorted from blood. The receptors come from a woman in her late teens or twenties in good health. CDR3s include the opening cysteine and the closing phenylalanine or tryptophan. D genes are given only for firm matches. Clone sizes are given selectively: once, few, many, or a class where the clone is expanded.

D: TRBD2
V: TRBV27
size: few
J: TRBJ2-5
CDR3: CASSFTGGRARETQYF
DNA: TGTGCCAGCAGTTTCACCGGAGGGAGGGCGCGGGAGACCCAGTACTTC

D: .
V: TRBV12-3/TRBV12-4
size: few
J: TRBJ1-1
CDR3: CASSPSTGLSAEAFF
DNA: TGTGCCAGCAGTCCCTCAACAGGGCTCTCGGCTGAAGCTTTCTTT

D: .
V: TRBV10-3
size: many
J: TRBJ1-5
CDR3: CAISEPGGSNQPQHF
DNA: TGTGCCATCAGTGAACCAGGCGGGAGCAATCAGCCCCAGCATTTT

D: TRBD1
V: TRBV25-1
size: .
J: TRBJ2-7
CDR3: CASSTGTGDASVYEQYF
DNA: TGTGCCAGCAGTACCGGGACAGGGGATGCATCGGTCTACGAGCAGTACTTC

D: .
V: TRBV28
size: .
J: TRBJ2-5
CDR3: CASSLPLGGETQYF
DNA: TGTGCCAGCAGTTTACCCCTGGGTGGGGAGACCCAGTACTTC

D: TRBD2
V: TRBV27
size: few
J: TRBJ2-7
CDR3: CASSPRTSHSYEQYF
DNA: TGTGCCAGCAGTCCGCGGACTAGTCACTCCTACGAGCAGTACTTC

D: TRBD1
V: TRBV20-1
size: .
J: TRBJ2-7
CDR3: CSARVGQGKYEQYF
DNA: TGCAGTGCTAGAGTGGGACAGGGGAAATACGAGCAGTACTTC

D: .
V: TRBV27
size: .
J: TRBJ2-1
CDR3: CASSSPENYNEQFF
DNA: TGTGCCAGCAGTTCCCCCGAGAACTATAATGAGCAGTTCTTC

D: .
V: TRBV3-1
size: .
J: TRBJ2-6
CDR3: CASSHPRTGANVLTF
DNA: TGTGCCAGCAGCCATCCTAGGACTGGGGCCAACGTCCTGACTTTC

D: .
V: TRBV20-1
size: .
J: TRBJ1-1
CDR3: CSATLPGVNTEAFF
DNA: TGCAGTGCTACCCTCCCGGGCGTGAACACTGAAGCTTTCTTT

D: TRBD1
V: TRBV20-1
size: few
J: TRBJ2-1
CDR3: CSARRGTGVYNEQFF
DNA: TGCAGTGCTAGACGGGGGACAGGGGTCTACAATGAGCAGTTCTTC

D: .
V: TRBV6-1
size: .
J: TRBJ2-7
CDR3: CASSELGHLYEQYF
DNA: TGTGCCAGCAGTGAATTGGGACACCTCTACGAGCAGTACTTC

D: TRBD1
V: TRBV20-1
size: .
J: TRBJ2-1
CDR3: CSARGQGNNEQFF
DNA: TGCAGTGCTAGGGGACAGGGCAACAATGAGCAGTTCTTC

D: TRBD1
V: TRBV5-1
size: .
J: TRBJ2-2
CDR3: CASSTQGTGVNTGELFF
DNA: TGCGCCAGCAGCACTCAGGGGACAGGGGTCAACACCGGGGAGCTGTTTTTT

D: .
V: TRBV3-1
size: .
J: TRBJ1-6
CDR3: CASSQGSKSPLHF
DNA: TGTGCCAGCAGCCAGGGCAGCAAATCACCCCTCCACTTT

D: TRBD2
V: TRBV5-4
size: few
J: TRBJ2-5
CDR3: CASSLDSATGLAGLLQETQYF
DNA: TGTGCCAGCAGCTTGGACAGCGCTACGGGACTAGCGGGCCTATTACAAGAGACCCAGTACTTC

D: TRBD1
V: TRBV28
size: few
J: TRBJ1-5
CDR3: CASSKQTGGVQPQHF
DNA: TGTGCCAGCAGCAAACAAACAGGGGGCGTTCAGCCCCAGCATTTT

D: .
V: TRBV12-3/TRBV12-4
size: .
J: TRBJ2-1
CDR3: CASSGIGEQFF
DNA: TGTGCCAGCAGTGGAATTGGAGAGCAGTTCTTC

D: TRBD1
V: TRBV12-3/TRBV12-4
size: .
J: TRBJ1-5
CDR3: CASSFGTGSRDQPQHF
DNA: TGTGCCAGCAGTTTCGGGACAGGGAGTAGGGATCAGCCCCAGCATTTT

D: TRBD2
V: TRBV2
size: few
J: TRBJ2-6
CDR3: CASTGSGGPGANVLTF
DNA: TGTGCCAGCACAGGCAGCGGGGGGCCTGGGGCCAACGTCCTGACTTTC

D: .
V: TRBV24-1
size: few
J: TRBJ2-3
CDR3: CATSGANTQYF
DNA: TGTGCCACCAGCGGCGCCAATACGCAGTATTTT

D: .
V: TRBV24-1
size: once
J: TRBJ2-2
CDR3: CATSDSLGGRSNTGELFF
DNA: TGTGCCACCAGTGATTCCCTCGGGGGACGGTCGAACACCGGGGAGCTGTTTTTT

D: .
V: TRBV20-1
size: .
J: TRBJ2-1
CDR3: CSAREYYNEQFF
DNA: TGCAGTGCTAGAGAATACTACAATGAGCAGTTCTTC

D: TRBD1
V: TRBV20-1
size: few
J: TRBJ2-2
CDR3: CSATGAGELFF
DNA: TGCAGTGCGACAGGGGCCGGGGAGCTGTTTTTT

D: .
V: TRBV3-1
size: few
J: TRBJ2-7
CDR3: CASSQAASYEQYF
DNA: TGTGCCAGCAGCCAAGCCGCAAGCTACGAGCAGTACTTC

D: TRBD2
V: TRBV5-6
size: few
J: TRBJ2-7
CDR3: CASSLGLAGDSYEQYF
DNA: TGTGCCAGCAGCTTGGGGCTAGCGGGGGACTCCTACGAGCAGTACTTC

D: .
V: TRBV21-1
size: .
J: TRBJ2-5
CDR3: CASSSSEREEPETQYF
DNA: TGTGCCAGCAGCTCTTCCGAGCGGGAGGAGCCTGAGACCCAGTACTTC

D: .
V: TRBV20-1
size: few
J: TRBJ2-7
CDR3: CSARDFSRLTYEQYF
DNA: TGCAGTGCTAGAGATTTTTCGAGACTAACCTACGAGCAGTACTTC

D: .
V: TRBV3-1
size: once
J: TRBJ1-2
CDR3: CASSPGGNGYTF
DNA: TGTGCCAGCAGCCCTGGGGGGAATGGCTACACCTTC

D: TRBD2
V: TRBV5-1
size: few
J: TRBJ2-1
CDR3: CASSLQTSGGVNEQFF
DNA: TGCGCCAGCAGTTTACAAACTAGCGGAGGGGTGAATGAGCAGTTCTTC

D: .
V: TRBV3-1
size: few
J: TRBJ2-6
CDR3: CASSPTGSSGANVLTF
DNA: TGTGCCAGCAGCCCAACAGGGTCCTCTGGGGCCAACGTCCTGACTTTC

D: .
V: TRBV12-5
size: few
J: TRBJ2-1
CDR3: CASEGTDPYNEQFF
DNA: TGTGCTAGTGAGGGGACGGACCCCTACAATGAGCAGTTCTTC

D: .
V: TRBV2
size: few
J: TRBJ2-1
CDR3: CASRYASSYNEQFF
DNA: TGTGCCAGCAGGTACGCAAGCTCCTACAATGAGCAGTTCTTC

D: .
V: TRBV5-5
size: many
J: TRBJ1-5
CDR3: CASSFTDGNQPQHF
DNA: TGTGCCAGCAGCTTTACTGATGGGAATCAGCCCCAGCATTTT

D: .
V: TRBV3-1
size: few
J: TRBJ2-1
CDR3: CASSQVSDWLNNEQFF
DNA: TGTGCCAGCAGCCAAGTGTCTGACTGGCTTAACAATGAGCAGTTCTTC

D: TRBD1
V: TRBV12-3/TRBV12-4
size: few
J: TRBJ1-1
CDR3: CASSPGTANPNTEAFF
DNA: TGTGCCAGCAGTCCGGGGACAGCAAACCCGAACACTGAAGCTTTCTTT

D: .
V: TRBV7-8
size: few
J: TRBJ1-2
CDR3: CASSPGTRNNYGYTF
DNA: TGTGCCAGCAGCCCAGGGACAAGGAACAACTATGGCTACACCTTC

D: .
V: TRBV5-1
size: .
J: TRBJ2-2
CDR3: CASSLDRGSNGELFF
DNA: TGCGCCAGCAGCTTGGATAGGGGTTCGAACGGGGAGCTGTTTTTT

D: .
V: TRBV2
size: few
J: TRBJ2-3
CDR3: CASSEERGYTDTQYF
DNA: TGTGCCAGCAGTGAAGAGCGTGGATACACAGATACGCAGTATTTT

D: .
V: TRBV12-3/TRBV12-4
size: .
J: TRBJ2-1
CDR3: CASSWSAGTDEQFF
DNA: TGTGCCAGCAGTTGGAGCGCCGGTACAGATGAGCAGTTCTTC

D: TRBD2
V: TRBV20-1
size: .
J: TRBJ2-3
CDR3: CSALAGVIWDTQYF
DNA: TGCAGTGCCCTTGCGGGGGTGATTTGGGATACGCAGTATTTT

D: .
V: TRBV27
size: few
J: TRBJ1-1
CDR3: CASSLGGNMNTEAFF
DNA: TGTGCCAGCAGTTTAGGGGGGAACATGAACACTGAAGCTTTCTTT

D: .
V: TRBV24-1
size: few
J: TRBJ1-6
CDR3: CATSDRANSPLHF
DNA: TGTGCCACCAGTGATCGGGCTAATTCACCCCTCCACTTT

D: .
V: TRBV6-2/TRBV6-3
size: few
J: TRBJ2-1
CDR3: CASSYWGFSYNEQFF
DNA: TGTGCCAGCAGTTACTGGGGCTTCTCCTACAATGAGCAGTTCTTC

D: .
V: TRBV7-8
size: .
J: TRBJ2-5
CDR3: CASSLGPGGLQETQYF
DNA: TGTGCCAGCAGCTTAGGGCCCGGGGGGCTCCAAGAGACCCAGTACTTC

D: TRBD2
V: TRBV12-3/TRBV12-4
size: .
J: TRBJ2-1
CDR3: CASSFFSGSNEQFF
DNA: TGTGCCAGCAGTTTTTTTAGCGGGTCCAATGAGCAGTTCTTC

D: .
V: TRBV5-5
size: once
J: TRBJ2-2
CDR3: CASSLLVLAGRGELFF
DNA: TGTGCCAGCAGCTTGCTGGTTTTGGCAGGCCGCGGGGAGCTGTTTTTT

D: .
V: TRBV2
size: .
J: TRBJ2-2
CDR3: CASSVGELFF
DNA: TGTGCCAGCAGTGTCGGGGAGCTGTTTTTT

D: TRBD2
V: TRBV2
size: few
J: TRBJ2-1
CDR3: CASNGGGNYNEQFF
DNA: TGTGCCAGCAATGGCGGGGGAAACTACAATGAGCAGTTCTTC

D: .
V: TRBV29-1
size: few
J: TRBJ1-4
CDR3: CSVEARGANEKLFF
DNA: TGCAGCGTTGAAGCCAGGGGTGCTAATGAAAAACTGTTTTTT

D: TRBD2
V: TRBV28
size: few
J: TRBJ2-1
CDR3: CASSFGISGSSYNEQFF
DNA: TGTGCCAGCAGTTTTGGTATTAGCGGGAGTTCCTACAATGAGCAGTTCTTC

D: TRBD2
V: TRBV9
size: .
J: TRBJ2-3
CDR3: CASSALTAGGIHTQYF
DNA: TGTGCCAGCAGCGCCCTCACAGCGGGGGGGATTCATACGCAGTATTTT